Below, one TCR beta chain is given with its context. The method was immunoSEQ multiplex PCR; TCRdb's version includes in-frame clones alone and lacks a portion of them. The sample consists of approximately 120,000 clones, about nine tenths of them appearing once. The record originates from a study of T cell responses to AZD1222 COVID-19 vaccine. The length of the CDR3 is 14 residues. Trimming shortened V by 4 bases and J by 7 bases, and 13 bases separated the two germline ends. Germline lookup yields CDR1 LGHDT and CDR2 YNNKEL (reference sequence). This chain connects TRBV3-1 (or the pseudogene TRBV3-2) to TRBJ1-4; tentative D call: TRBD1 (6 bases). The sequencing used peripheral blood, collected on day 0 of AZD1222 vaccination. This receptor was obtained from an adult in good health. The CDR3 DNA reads TGTGCCAGCAGCCTCGGACAGACAATTGAAAAACTGTTTTTT. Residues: CASSLGQTIEKLFF.